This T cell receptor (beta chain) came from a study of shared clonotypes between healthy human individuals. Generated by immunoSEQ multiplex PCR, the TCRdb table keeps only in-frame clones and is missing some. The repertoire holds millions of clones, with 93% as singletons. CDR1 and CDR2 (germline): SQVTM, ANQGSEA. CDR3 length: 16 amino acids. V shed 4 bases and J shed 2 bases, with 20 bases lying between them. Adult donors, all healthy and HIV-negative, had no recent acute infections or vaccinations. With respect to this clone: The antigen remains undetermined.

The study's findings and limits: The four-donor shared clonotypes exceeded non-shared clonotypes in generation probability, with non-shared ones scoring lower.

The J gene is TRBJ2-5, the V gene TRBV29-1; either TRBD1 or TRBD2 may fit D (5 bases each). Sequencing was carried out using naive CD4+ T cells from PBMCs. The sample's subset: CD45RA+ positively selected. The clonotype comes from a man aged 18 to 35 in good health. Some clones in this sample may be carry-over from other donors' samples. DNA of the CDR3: TGCAGCGTTGCCAGGGCCCGCAACCGGGATCAAGAGACCCAGTACTTC. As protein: CSVARARNRDQETQYF.